The 27 T cell receptor beta chains reported below all come from one sample, sequenced in a study of blood T cell repertoires in COVID-19. TCRdb keeps only in-frame clones here, not all; method: immunoSEQ multiplex PCR. The profile covers 180,000 or so clones, with about 82% appearing a single time and 5.6% taken by the ten largest. Specimen: PBMCs or T cells enriched from blood (not recorded which). Every receptor here comes from a man in his forties with acute COVID-19.

The V and J genes are TRBV9 and TRBJ2-3; 8 bases are a match to TRBD2. The CDR3 extends over 16 amino acids. CDR1 SGDLS and CDR2 YYNGEE come from the germline V gene. The V gene end was trimmed by 0 bases and the J gene end by 5 bases; junction bases not matched to a gene: 8. Here the CDR3 reads CASSVESGGPIDTQYF. The CDR3, as DNA: TGTGCCAGCAGCGTAGAGTCGGGAGGGCCGATAGATACGCAGTATTTT.

This chain joins TRBV7-9 and TRBJ1-3; no firm D call. The germline V gene has CDR1 SEHNR and CDR2 FQNEAQ (reference sequence). V was pared by 4 bases and J by 4 bases, with 20 bases between. This CDR3 is built from 17 residues. The CDR3 DNA reads as TGTGCCAGCAGCTACTACCTCGGCCGCTTTGGCGGAAACACCATATATTTT. Protein product: CASSYYLGRFGGNTIYF. Filled out from reference TRBV7-9 and TRBJ1-3, the complete variable domain reads DTGVSQNPRHKITKRGQNVTFRCDPISEHNRLYWYRQTLGQGPEFLTYFQNEAQLEKSRLLSDRFSAERPKGSFSTLEIQRTEQGDSAMYLCASSYYLGRFGGNTIYFGEGSWLTVV.

The chain carries TRBV2 and TRBJ2-3, with D possibly being TRBD2 (5 bases). Trimming removed 8 bases from V and 5 bases from J, with 14 bases in between. This CDR3 contains 13 residues. In germline, CDR1 is SNHLY, CDR2 FYNNEI. The CDR3 region is CASQLGRGDTQYF. Here the CDR3 DNA reads TGTGCCAGCCAGTTAGGACGGGGAGATACGCAGTATTTT.

J is TRBJ2-3 and V is TRBV25-1; 9 nucleotides agree with TRBD1. The ends lost 5 bases at V and 4 bases at J; junction bases unmatched: 16. The CDR3 has 18 amino acids. From germline, CDR1 is MGHDK and CDR2 SYGVNS. The DNA of the CDR3 is TGTGCCAGCAGTCCCCCAAGACAGGGGGGAATTCTCTCAGATACGCAGTATTTT. This encodes CASSPPRQGGILSDTQYF.

The rearrangement joins TRBV7-3 to TRBJ2-7, with 8 bases identical to TRBD1. J gave up 4 bases and V 5 bases, and 10 bases lay outside the gene matches. This CDR3 spans 15 amino acids. The germline gives CDR1 SGHTA, CDR2 FQGTGA. The chain's CDR3 is CASSLHGQGAYEQYF. CDR3 DNA sequence: TGTGCCAGCAGCCTACACGGGCAGGGGGCTTACGAGCAGTACTTC.

This clone was observed a few times. This chain joins TRBV6-1 and TRBJ1-1, with 11 bases lining up with TRBD1. The germline gives CDR1 MNHNS, CDR2 SASEGT. The CDR3 runs 16 residues. Germline trimming cut 4 bases from V and 1 base from J; bases unmatched to any gene: 5. The DNA for the CDR3 is TGTGCCAGCAGTGTGGACAGGGGGCGCGGGAACACTGAAGCTTTCTTT. The encoded protein is CASSVDRGRGNTEAFF.

The genes are TRBV9 and TRBJ2-2; no firm D call. CDR3 length: 17 amino acids. The germline V gene has CDR1 SGDLS and CDR2 YYNGEE. Trimming removed 3 bases at V and 0 bases at J, with 15 bases between. The CDR3 DNA reads as TGTGCCAGCAGCGAGCCCCACGGGTTACCGAACACCGGGGAGCTGTTTTTT. Protein product: CASSEPHGLPNTGELFF.

The rearrangement uses TRBV6-1 and TRBJ1-1; D possibly corresponds to TRBD1 (5 bases). Trimming left V 1 base short and J 4 bases short, with 10 bases between. CDR3 length: 14 residues. The germline gives CDR1 MNHNS, CDR2 SASEGT. DNA of the CDR3: TGTGCCAGCAGTGAAGTTTTTCAGGGCACTGAAGCTTTCTTT. This sequence encodes CASSEVFQGTEAFF.

This clone was observed a single time. The chain recombines TRBV5-8 with TRBJ2-1, with TRBD1 matching 8 bases. The CDR3 is made up of 13 amino acids. The germline V gene has CDR1 SGHTS and CDR2 YDEGEE. The V and J ends lost 3 bases and 8 bases, in that order; junction bases with no gene match: 4. Here the CDR3 reads CASSWAGGHEQFF. The CDR3, as DNA: TGTGCCAGCAGCTGGGCAGGGGGCCATGAGCAGTTCTTC.

V and J are TRBV7-8 and TRBJ2-7; TRBD2 agrees at 12 bases. After removal of 4 bases from V and 5 bases from J, the junction contained 6 bases not matched to a gene. Germline values: CDR1 SGHVS, CDR2 FQNEAQ. The CDR3 spans 15 residues. This CDR3 reads CASSSRLAGEHEQYF. The CDR3 DNA follows: TGTGCCAGCAGCTCCAGACTAGCGGGAGAACACGAGCAGTACTTC.

This sequence joins TRBV7-9 and TRBJ1-1; 12 positions agree with TRBD1. Germline trimming cut 4 bases from V and 0 bases from J; bases unmatched to any gene: 3. CDR3 size: 16 residues. Germline values: CDR1 SEHNR, CDR2 FQNEAQ (reference sequence). In DNA form, the CDR3 reads TGTGCCAGCAGCTGGGACAGGGGGCTCATGAACACTGAAGCTTTCTTT. Translated: CASSWDRGLMNTEAFF.

This chain links TRBV11-1 with TRBJ2-3; tentative D call: TRBD2 (5 bases). The CDR3 runs 15 residues. V gave up 5 bases and J gave up 5 bases, with 17 bases separating them. Germline assignment: CDR1 SGHAT and CDR2 FQDESV (reference sequence). Here the CDR3 DNA reads TGTGCCAGCAGCCCAGGACTTACATCAGTAGATACGCAGTATTTT. This gives the protein CASSPGLTSVDTQYF.

J is TRBJ1-1 and V is TRBV19; D perhaps matches TRBD1 (5 bases). CDR1 is LNHDA, CDR2 SQIVND, per germline (reference sequence). V gave up 1 base and J gave up 5 bases, with 11 bases separating them. The CDR3 is made up of 14 amino acids. Here the CDR3 reads CASSIGGDTTEAFF. The CDR3 nucleotides read TGTGCCAGTAGTATAGGGGGCGACACAACTGAAGCTTTCTTT.

This clone has a handful of counts. The genes are TRBV4-1 and TRBJ1-6, with TRBD1 matching 8 bases. CDR1 MGHRA and CDR2 YSYEKL come from the germline V gene. V lost 4 bases and J lost 3; bases outside the gene matches: 5. CDR3 length equals 16 residues. The CDR3 loop is CASSLRDRNYNSPLHF. As DNA, the CDR3 is TGCGCCAGCAGCCTTAGGGACAGGAACTATAATTCACCCCTCCACTTT.

This clone was picked up a small number of times. The CDR3 sequence is CAISGTPGQLTYEQYF. CDR3 nucleotides: TGTGCCATCAGTGGTACACCGGGACAGCTAACCTACGAGCAGTACTTC. The chain combines TRBV10-3 with TRBJ2-7; 7 bases line up with TRBD1. CDR1 and CDR2 (germline): ENHRY, SYGVKD. V lost 4 bases, J lost 2 bases, and 11 bases stayed unmatched. The CDR3 length is 16 residues.

This sequence joins TRBV9 and TRBJ2-3; TRBD2 is a possible D gene (6 bases). CDR1 is SGDLS, CDR2 YYNGEE, per germline. CDR3 length: 13 amino acids. Trimming pared 4 bases from V and 6 bases from J, leaving 12 bases between. CDR3 region: CASSSRLADTQYF. The CDR3 nucleotides read TGTGCCAGCAGCTCCCGTCTAGCGGATACGCAGTATTTT.

This chain links TRBV5-1 with TRBJ2-2; perhaps TRBD2 as D (6 bases). V was clipped by 3 bases and J by 4 bases, with 13 bases between them. The V gene's germline CDR1 is SGHRS and CDR2 YFSETQ. This CDR3 is built from 15 residues. For the CDR3, the DNA is TGCGCCAGCAGCTACGGGAGAGAAGTCACCGGGGAGCTGTTTTTT. Amino acids: CASSYGREVTGELFF.

The gene calls are TRBV28 and TRBJ2-3, with D uncertain. This CDR3 has 12 residues. In germline, CDR1 is MDHEN, CDR2 SYDVKM. Trimming left V 6 bases short and J 6 bases short, with 10 bases between. The CDR3 loop is CASRVRRDTQYF. The CDR3 region has the DNA TGTGCCAGCAGGGTGCGGCGTGATACGCAGTATTTT.

This sequence joins TRBV27 and TRBJ1-5, with a tentative D call TRBD1 (6 bases). CDR3 length: 14 residues. Germline CDR1 and CDR2: MNHEY and SMNVEV (reference sequence). Trimming pared 8 bases from V and 3 bases from J, leaving 14 bases between. CDR3 DNA: TGTGCCAGCGGCGACGGGGGGCTCAATCAGCCCCAGCATTTT. It translates to CASGDGGLNQPQHF.

The rearrangement uses TRBV3-1 (or the pseudogene TRBV3-2) and TRBJ1-1; 7 bases align to TRBD1. J lost 4 bases, V lost 8 bases, and 13 bases had no gene match. The length of the CDR3 is 15 residues. The germline CDR1 and CDR2 sequences are LGHDT and YNNKEL (reference sequence). Here the CDR3 reads CASRLGGGLGTEAFF. The CDR3 DNA is TGTGCCAGCCGCCTAGGAGGGGGCCTGGGCACTGAAGCTTTCTTT.

The J gene is TRBJ1-6, the V gene TRBV30; D gene unclear. The CDR3 runs to 14 residues. The V and J ends lost 2 bases and 5 bases respectively, with 10 bases between them. The V gene's germline CDR1 is GTSNPN and CDR2 SVGIG (reference sequence). CDR3 residues: CAWSIGFDNSPLHF. The CDR3 nucleotides are TGTGCCTGGAGTATCGGTTTTGATAATTCACCCCTCCACTTT.

J is TRBJ2-6 and V is TRBV4-1, with no clear D. V was cut by 4 bases and J by 1 base, with 11 bases left in between. This CDR3 has 16 residues. Looked up from germline, CDR1 is MGHRA and CDR2 is YSYEKL. The CDR3 DNA reads TGCGCCAGCAGCCTTCCTTCCCAGTCTGGGGCCAACGTCCTGACTTTC. The encoded protein is CASSLPSQSGANVLTF.

The chain is built from TRBV25-1 and TRBJ2-1; 9 nucleotides match TRBD1. This CDR3 region has 15 residues. V dropped 4 bases and J dropped 9; count of bases not matched to a gene: 10. The V gene's germline CDR1 is MGHDK and CDR2 SYGVNS. DNA for the CDR3: TGTGCCAGCAGTGGAGCCGGGACAGGGAAGAGTGAGCAGTTCTTC. Translation: CASSGAGTGKSEQFF.

The gene calls are TRBV6-5 and TRBJ2-7, with 14 bases fitting TRBD2. V was clipped by 6 bases and J by 9 bases; unmatched bases: 7. This CDR3 is built from 14 residues. Germline V gene data show CDR1 as MNHEY and CDR2 as SVGAGI. Written as DNA, the CDR3 is TGTGCCAGCAGCACCGGGACTAGCGGGAGTGTGCAGTACTTC. Protein product: CASSTGTSGSVQYF.

The V and J genes are TRBV4-1 and TRBJ2-5; 15 bases match TRBD2. Germline CDR1 is MGHRA and CDR2 is YSYEKL. The trim removed 1 base at V and 3 bases at J, leaving 3 bases unmatched. This CDR3 spans 17 amino acids. The CDR3 loop reads CASSQGGLAGGEETQYF. The DNA of the CDR3 is TGCGCCAGCAGCCAAGGCGGACTAGCGGGAGGGGAAGAGACCCAGTACTTC.

This chain joins TRBV11-3 and TRBJ1-4; 8 positions match TRBD1. The CDR3 totals 15 residues. Germline V gene lookup returns CDR1 SGHNT and CDR2 YENEEA. Germline trimming cut 7 bases from V and 2 bases from J; bases unmatched to any gene: 6. CDR3 loop: CASIRRQGTNEKLFF. CDR3 coding DNA: TGTGCCAGCATCCGTCGACAGGGGACTAATGAAAAACTGTTTTTT.

J is TRBJ1-5 and V is TRBV15; D is unclear. The CDR3 is 14 amino acids. Trimming removed 1 base from V and 4 bases from J, with 8 bases in between. Germline loops: CDR1 LNHNV, CDR2 YYDKDF (reference sequence). CDR3 sequence (DNA): TGTGCCACCAGCAGAGGGGCGCAGAATCAGCCCCAGCATTTT. Translated, it gives CATSRGAQNQPQHF.